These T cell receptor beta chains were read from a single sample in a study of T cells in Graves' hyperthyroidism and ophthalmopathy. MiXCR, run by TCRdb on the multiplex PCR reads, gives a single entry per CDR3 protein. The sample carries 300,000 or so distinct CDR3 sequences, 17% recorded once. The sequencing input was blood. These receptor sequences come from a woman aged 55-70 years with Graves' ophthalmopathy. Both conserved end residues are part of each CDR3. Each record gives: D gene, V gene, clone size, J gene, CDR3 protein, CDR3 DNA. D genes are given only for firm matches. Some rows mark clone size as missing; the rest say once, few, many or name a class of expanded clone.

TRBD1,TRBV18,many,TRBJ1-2,CASSLPGGAGYGYTF,TGTGCCAGCTCGCTCCCAGGGGGCGCTGGCTATGGCTACACCTTC
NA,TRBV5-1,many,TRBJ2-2,CASSWGTYNTGELFF,TGCGCCAGCAGCTGGGGGACATACAACACCGGGGAGCTGTTTTTT
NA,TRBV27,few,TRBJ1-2,CASSLSGRGYGYTF,TGTGCCAGCAGTTTATCAGGGCGGGGGTATGGCTACACCTTC
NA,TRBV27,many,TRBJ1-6,CASSFQGLDNSPLHF,TGTGCCAGCAGTTTCCAGGGGCTAGATAATTCACCCCTCCACTTT
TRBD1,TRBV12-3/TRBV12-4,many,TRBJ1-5,CATSGGDYQPQHF,TGTGCCACCTCAGGGGGGGACTATCAGCCCCAGCATTTT
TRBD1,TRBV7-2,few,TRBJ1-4,CASSLDRGLGEKLFF,TGTGCCAGCAGCCTCGACAGGGGGCTCGGTGAAAAACTGTTTTTT
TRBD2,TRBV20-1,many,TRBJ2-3,CSASVLAGVGDTQYF,TGCAGTGCTAGCGTCCTAGCGGGAGTTGGAGATACGCAGTATTTT
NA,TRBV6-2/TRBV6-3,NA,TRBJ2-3,CASSRIRGGTQYF,TGTGCCAGCAGTCGGATAAGGGGAGGTACGCAGTATTTT
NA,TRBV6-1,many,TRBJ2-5,CASSDGIQETQYF,TGTGCCAGCAGCGACGGGATACAAGAGACCCAGTACTTC
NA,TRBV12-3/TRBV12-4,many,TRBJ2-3,CASSLAGGHDTQYF,TGTGCCAGCAGTTTAGCGGGGGGGCACGATACGCAGTATTTT